This TCR beta chain was recovered during a study of breast tumors, draining lymph nodes, adjacent tissues. Axillary draining lymph nodes of breast cancer patients supplied the node samples. TCRdb reprocessed the multiplex PCR reads with MiXCR, giving one entry per CDR3 protein. The sample holds roughly 260,000 distinct CDR3 sequences, about 30% seen once. This CDR3 comprises 15 residues. V gave up 3 bases and J gave up 5 bases, with 13 bases separating them. Germline values: CDR1 LNHNV, CDR2 YYDKDF (reference sequence). Sequencing input: axillary lymph node tissue. The receptor was derived from a female donor with breast cancer. Some clones in this sample may be carry-over from other donors' samples. J is TRBJ1-4 and V is TRBV15, with D unresolved. This CDR3 reads CATSSLLVGNEKLFF. CDR3 bases: TGTGCCACCAGCAGCTTACTGGTGGGGAATGAAAAACTGTTTTTT. Variable domain in full (rest from reference TRBV15 and TRBJ1-4): DAMVIQNPRYQVTQFGKPVTLSCSQTLNHNVMYWYQQKSSQAPKLLFHYYDKDFNNEADTPDNFQSRRPNTSFCFLDIRSPGLGDTAMYLCATSSLLVGNEKLFFGSGTQLSVL.